The T cell receptor beta chain described here comes from a study of T cell responses to AZD1222 COVID-19 vaccine. Findings and caveats of the study: Close to half of all spike-specific TCRs reportedly target regions of the variants that are unmutated. The peak T cell response came first, and repertoires were sampled only after it.

This clone has just a few counts. Its antigen is still unknown. Produced via immunoSEQ multiplex PCR; TCRdb's table is partial and in-frame only. The table shows 95,000 to 150,000 clones, with about 85% occurring only once. The source was peripheral blood, collected on day 0 of AZD1222 vaccination. The sequence derives from an adult in good health.

CDR3 DNA sequence: TGTGCCAGCAGCGACTCGAATGAGCAGTTCTTC. Translation: CASSDSNEQFF. The V and J genes are TRBV5-4 and TRBJ2-1; D is uncertain. The CDR3 runs to 11 residues. The germline V and J ends were trimmed by 4 bases and 7 bases, with 6 bases remaining between them. Germline values: CDR1 SGHNT, CDR2 YYREEE (reference sequence). The complete variable domain, with remaining parts taken from reference TRBV5-4 and TRBJ2-1, reads ETGVTQSPTHLIKTRGQQVTLRCSSQSGHNTVSWYQQALGQGPQFIFQYYREEENGRGNFPPRFSGLQFPNYSSELNVNALELDDSALYLCASSDSNEQFFGPGTRLTVL.